Following are 26 T cell receptor beta chains from one sample sequenced in a study of blood T cells in healthy people across ages. PCR was performed a second time for 7 to 11 cycles using a sample-barcoded 5' primer and a J-beta primer mix. TCRdb fed the 5' RACE reads into MiXCR, producing one record per CDR3 protein. The sample records some 1,500,000 distinct CDR3 sequences, approximately 39% being singletons. Specimen: blood. Every receptor here comes from a woman younger than 30 in good health.

This clonotype was seen only a few times. V is TRBV9 and J is TRBJ2-3, with no clear D. Per the germline V gene, CDR1 is SGDLS and CDR2 is YYNGEE. Trimming took 0 bases from V and 0 from J, leaving 5 bases between them. This CDR3 is built from 14 residues. In DNA form, the CDR3 reads TGTGCCAGCAGCGTAGGCCAAAGCACAGATACGCAGTATTTT. Protein product: CASSVGQSTDTQYF.

The V call is TRBV20-1, the J call TRBJ2-3; the match to TRBD2 covers 7 bases. The V segment lost 5 bases and the J segment 2 bases; nucleotides outside the gene matches: 7. Germline loops: CDR1 DFQATT, CDR2 SNEGSKA (reference sequence). The CDR3 is 14 residues long. CDR3 nucleotide sequence: TGCAGTGCTTCCGGGACTATACACACAGATACGCAGTATTTT. Translation gives CSASGTIHTDTQYF.

In its sample, this clonotype was seen many times. The chain joins TRBV7-9 to TRBJ2-1; D might be TRBD1 or TRBD2, each matching 5 bases. The CDR3 is 13 amino acids. V dropped 0 bases and J dropped 9 bases, with 9 bases sitting between them. Per the germline V gene, CDR1 is SEHNR and CDR2 is FQNEAQ (reference sequence). CDR3 protein: CASSLARGVEQFF. The DNA for the CDR3 is TGTGCCAGCAGCTTAGCGAGGGGTGTTGAGCAGTTCTTC. The complete variable domain, with remaining parts taken from reference TRBV7-9 and TRBJ2-1, reads DTGVSQNPRHKITKRGQNVTFRCDPISEHNRLYWYRQTLGQGPEFLTYFQNEAQLEKSRLLSDRFSAERPKGSFSTLEIQRTEQGDSAMYLCASSLARGVEQFFGPGTRLTVL.

The rearrangement links TRBV20-1 to TRBJ2-7; no clear D. Germline loops: CDR1 DFQATT, CDR2 SNEGSKA (reference sequence). The CDR3 runs to 12 residues. Trimming left V 2 bases short and J 0 bases short, with 5 bases between. This chain's CDR3 is CSARWVSYEQYF. The CDR3 DNA follows: TGCAGTGCTAGATGGGTCTCCTACGAGCAGTACTTC.

This chain uses TRBV6-6 with TRBJ1-2; D is perhaps TRBD1 (5 bases). V was clipped by 5 bases and J by 2 bases, with 27 bases between them. The CDR3 runs to 19 residues. Germline-derived CDR1 and CDR2 are MNHNY and SVGAGI (reference sequence). In DNA, the CDR3 is TGTGCCAGCAGTACATACCTCCCGTGGGGAGGCAGGGCCAACTATGGCTACACCTTC. Translated, it gives CASSTYLPWGGRANYGYTF.

The genes are TRBV4-1 and TRBJ2-1; D perhaps matches TRBD1 (7 bases). This CDR3 has 15 amino acids. The germline gives CDR1 MGHRA, CDR2 YSYEKL. Trimming left V 1 base short and J 4 bases short, with 11 bases between. In DNA form, the CDR3 reads TGCGCCAGCAGCCAAGGCGGGACAGATTACAATGAGCAGTTCTTC. This gives the protein CASSQGGTDYNEQFF.

This clonotype was observed a handful of times. The J gene is TRBJ1-4, the V gene TRBV7-2, with no clear D. The germline CDR1 and CDR2 sequences are SGHTA and FQGNSA. The V end was cut by 1 base, the J end by 7 bases, with 10 bases between. CDR3 length equals 14 residues. DNA for the CDR3: TGTGCCAGCAGCTTAGGACAAACGACTGAAAAACTGTTTTTT. It codes for CASSLGQTTEKLFF. The full variable domain, rest sourced from reference TRBV7-2 and TRBJ1-4, is GAGVSQSPSNKVTEKGKDVELRCDPISGHTALYWYRQSLGQGLEFLIYFQGNSAPDKSGLPSDRFSAERTGGSVSTLTIQRTQQEDSAVYLCASSLGQTTEKLFFGSGTQLSVL.

The chain couples TRBV7-9 to TRBJ2-3, with D maybe TRBD2 (6 bases). Trimming took off 10 bases at V and 2 bases at J, with 16 bases between the two ends. Germline V gene data show CDR1 as SEHNR and CDR2 as FQNEAQ (reference sequence). The CDR3 is 14 amino acids. The CDR3 bases are TGTGCCACTGCGACTAGTAGATTCACAGATACGCAGTATTTT. Encoded protein: CATATSRFTDTQYF.

The table lists this clonotype with a few counts. The gene calls are TRBV20-1 and TRBJ2-3, with a possible D match to TRBD1 (6 bases). CDR1 and CDR2 from the germline V gene are DFQATT and SNEGSKA (reference sequence). This CDR3 spans 14 amino acids. Trimming shortened V by 3 bases and J by 3 bases, and 13 bases separated the two germline ends. The CDR3 coding sequence is TGCAGTGCTAGGGGGCAGGGGATTACAGATACGCAGTATTTT. Translated, it gives CSARGQGITDTQYF.

A few counts support this clonotype. The CDR3 region has the DNA TGTGCCAGCTCGGGGACAGGGGGCCTCGAAAAACTGTTTTTT. Encoded protein: CASSGTGGLEKLFF. The V and J genes are TRBV18 and TRBJ1-4; 12 bases are shared with TRBD1. The CDR3 runs to 14 residues. V lost 6 bases to trimming and J lost 8 bases; unmatched junction nucleotides: 4. From germline, CDR1 is KGHSH and CDR2 LQKENI.

The rearrangement joins TRBV4-1 to TRBJ2-3; 8 bases are a match to TRBD2. The CDR3 runs 16 residues. Losses at the gene ends were 0 bases for V and 5 bases for J; bases not matched to a gene: 7. Germline V CDR1 and CDR2: MGHRA, YSYEKL. Here the CDR3 reads CASSQEPGGAGDTQYF. DNA for the CDR3: TGCGCCAGCAGCCAAGAACCCGGGGGGGCTGGAGATACGCAGTATTTT.

This chain links TRBV19 with TRBJ2-1, with D tentatively TRBD1 (6 bases). This CDR3 spans 14 amino acids. CDR1 is LNHDA and CDR2 is SQIVND in the germline V gene (reference sequence). Trimming stripped 7 bases from V and 3 bases from J, with 13 bases between. The CDR3 spells CASTLTGIYNEQFF. CDR3 in DNA: TGTGCCAGTACCCTCACAGGGATCTACAATGAGCAGTTCTTC.

On this clonotype itself: A single base separates this from a much larger clone, so it may be a read error. The V gene is TRBV12-3 or TRBV12-4, the J gene TRBJ2-5, with D perhaps matching TRBD2 (6 bases). The V gene lost 3 bases and the J gene lost 9 bases, with 23 bases spanning the gap. CDR3 length equals 16 residues. DNA of the CDR3: TGTGCCAGCAGTTTTGTGCCGCCGGACTATTACCAGGCCCAGTACTTC. This gives the protein CASSFVPPDYYQAQYF.

This clonotype was counted between two and nine times. The chain combines TRBV5-1 with TRBJ1-1; D gene unclear. The germline V gene has CDR1 SGHRS and CDR2 YFSETQ. Trimming removed 1 base from V and 0 bases from J, with 10 bases in between. The CDR3 sequence is 15 residues long. CDR3 in amino acids: CASSLRKTMNTEAFF. CDR3 nucleotide sequence: TGCGCCAGCAGCTTGAGAAAGACCATGAACACTGAAGCTTTCTTT.

This chain links TRBV12-3 or TRBV12-4 with TRBJ1-4; unclear D gene. The CDR3 contains 14 residues. The V end was cut by 5 bases, the J end by 6 bases, with 13 bases between. The CDR3 DNA sequence: TGTGCCAGCAGTCTTTGGGTGAACGATGAAAAACTGTTTTTT. Residues: CASSLWVNDEKLFF.

This clonotype was observed a handful of times. The J gene is TRBJ2-1, the V gene TRBV10-3, with TRBD1 as a possible D gene (5 bases). The CDR3 is 14 residues long. Germline V gene sequence: CDR1 ENHRY, CDR2 SYGVKD. V was clipped by 0 bases and J by 6 bases, with 9 bases between them. Here the CDR3 reads CAISESGLSNEQFF. Written as DNA, the CDR3 is TGTGCCATCAGTGAGTCGGGGCTCTCCAATGAGCAGTTCTTC.

The chain carries TRBV12-3 or TRBV12-4 and TRBJ2-3; no reliable D call. The V and J ends lost 6 bases and 2 bases respectively, with 15 bases between them. This CDR3 has 15 residues. The CDR3 here is CASSPGQADTDTQYF. For the CDR3, the DNA is TGTGCCAGCAGCCCTGGGCAGGCAGACACAGATACGCAGTATTTT.

DNA for the CDR3: TGTGCCAGCAGTTACGGGATTGCCCGACAGGGGAAGTACTTC. Its protein is CASSYGIARQGKYF. The rearrangement joins TRBV6-2 or TRBV6-3 to TRBJ2-5; TRBD1 matches at 8 bases. The CDR3 runs 14 residues. The germline gives CDR1 MNHEY, CDR2 SVGEGT. The junction had 11 bases not matched to a gene; V was cut back by 2 bases and J by 12 bases.

This clonotype was found a few times. V usage is TRBV2 and J usage is TRBJ2-7; D perhaps matches TRBD1 (6 bases). CDR3 length: 15 amino acids. Trimming cost V 6 bases and J 2 bases, with 17 bases left between them. Germline-derived CDR1 and CDR2 are SNHLY and FYNNEI. The CDR3 DNA follows: TGTGCCAGCAGCCTAAACGAGGACAGCGCCTACGAGCAGTACTTC. Translating it yields CASSLNEDSAYEQYF.

This clonotype was found once. CDR3 in DNA: TGTGCCAGCAGCCAGGGAGCGGGCAGGACCGGGGAGCTGTTTTTT. Translating gives CASSQGAGRTGELFF. The V and J genes are TRBV3-1 and TRBJ2-2; D is perhaps TRBD2 (6 bases). V lost 3 bases to trimming and J lost 5 bases, with 13 bases between them. CDR1 is LGHDT, CDR2 YNNKEL, per germline (reference sequence). This CDR3 has 15 amino acids.

This clonotype turned up a few times. In DNA form, the CDR3 reads TGCAGTGCTAGAGGTGTAGCCGGGACCGGCAAAAACATTCAGTACTTC. Protein product: CSARGVAGTGKNIQYF. The chain links TRBV20-1 to TRBJ2-4; the D gene could be TRBD1 or TRBD2 (5 bases each). Looked up from germline, CDR1 is DFQATT and CDR2 is SNEGSKA (reference sequence). This CDR3 comprises 16 residues. V lost 1 base and J 3 bases, leaving 16 bases between the germline ends.

This sequence joins TRBV12-3 or TRBV12-4 and TRBJ2-3; 8 bases line up with TRBD2. Trimming at V came to 5 bases and at J to 4 bases, leaving 11 bases not matched to a gene. The CDR3 extends over 16 amino acids. The CDR3 is CASSPRGGGRADTQYF. CDR3 sequence (DNA): TGTGCCAGCAGTCCCCGGGGGGGCGGACGGGCAGATACGCAGTATTTT.

The table lists this clonotype with a few counts. The chain uses TRBV20-1 and TRBJ2-7; 11 bases agree with TRBD2. Trimming removed 5 bases from V and 1 base from J; junction bases left unmatched: 7. The CDR3 totals 15 residues. From germline, CDR1 is DFQATT and CDR2 SNEGSKA (reference sequence). CDR3 bases: TGCAGTGCTGGAGGATGGACTAGCGGGTCCTACGAGCAGTACTTC. This gives the protein CSAGGWTSGSYEQYF.

The chain links TRBV2 to TRBJ2-3; tentatively, D is TRBD2 (5 bases). V lost 8 bases, J lost 0 bases, and 12 bases lay in between. Per the germline V gene, CDR1 is SNHLY and CDR2 is FYNNEI. This CDR3 contains 14 residues. The DNA of the CDR3 is TGTGCCAGCCGACGACGGACTAGCACAGATACGCAGTATTTT. Its protein is CASRRRTSTDTQYF.

The chain is built from TRBV4-1 and TRBJ2-3; 7 bases line up with TRBD2. The CDR3 runs 15 residues. V lost 1 base, J lost 3 bases, and 4 bases stayed unmatched. CDR1 is MGHRA, CDR2 YSYEKL, per germline. The CDR3 DNA reads TGCGCCAGCAGCCAAGGGCGGGGGATAACAGATACGCAGTATTTT. It specifies CASSQGRGITDTQYF.

The V call is TRBV27, the J call TRBJ2-4, with 7 bases matching TRBD2. The assigned J gene may be wrong: the sequence end matches TRBJ2-7 better. The germline gives CDR1 MNHEY, CDR2 SMNVEV (reference sequence). The CDR3 totals 15 residues. The CDR3 DNA reads TGTGCCAGCAGTTTATCGTCGGGGGGTGAGGGCGAGCAGTACTTC. Its protein is CASSLSSGGEGEQYF.